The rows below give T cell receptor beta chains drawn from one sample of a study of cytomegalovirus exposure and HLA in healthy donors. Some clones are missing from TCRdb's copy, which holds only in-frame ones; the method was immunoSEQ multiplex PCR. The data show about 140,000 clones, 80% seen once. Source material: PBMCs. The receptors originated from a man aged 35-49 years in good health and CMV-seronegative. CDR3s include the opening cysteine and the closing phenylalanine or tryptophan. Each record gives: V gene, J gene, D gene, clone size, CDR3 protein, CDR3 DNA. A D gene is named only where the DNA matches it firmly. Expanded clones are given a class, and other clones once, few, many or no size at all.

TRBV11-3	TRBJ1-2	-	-	CASSNTGYGYTF	TGTGCCAGCAGCAATACAGGCTATGGCTACACCTTC
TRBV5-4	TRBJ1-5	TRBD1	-	CASSLTGTGSFNQPQHF	TGTGCCAGCAGCTTGACAGGGACAGGAAGTTTTAATCAGCCCCAGCATTTT
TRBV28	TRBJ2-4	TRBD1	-	CASSLAGQGKNIQYF	TGTGCCAGCAGTTTAGCTGGACAGGGCAAAAACATTCAGTACTTC
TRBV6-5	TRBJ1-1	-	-	CASSYLGGGVGTEAFF	TGTGCCAGCAGTTACTTGGGTGGGGGCGTCGGCACTGAAGCTTTCTTT
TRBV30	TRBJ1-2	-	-	CAWTTQGYYGYTF	TGTGCCTGGACGACACAGGGCTACTATGGCTACACCTTC
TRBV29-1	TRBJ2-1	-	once	CSVEALNSSYNEQFF	TGCAGCGTTGAAGCCCTTAATAGCTCCTACAATGAGCAGTTCTTC
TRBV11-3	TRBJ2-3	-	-	CASSLSGPGNTDTQYF	TGTGCCAGCAGTTTGAGCGGGCCAGGAAACACAGATACGCAGTATTTT
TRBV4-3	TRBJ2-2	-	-	CASSQESGNTGELFF	TGCGCCAGCAGCCAAGAATCAGGAAACACCGGGGAGCTGTTTTTT
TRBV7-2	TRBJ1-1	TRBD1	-	CASSFQGQGAVMNTEAFF	TGTGCCAGCAGCTTCCAAGGACAGGGGGCTGTAATGAACACTGAAGCTTTCTTT
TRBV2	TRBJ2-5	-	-	CASSVSGDETQYF	TGTGCCAGCAGTGTTTCGGGGGATGAGACCCAGTACTTC
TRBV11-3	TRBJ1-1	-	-	CASSPAGVGSTEAFF	TGTGCCAGCAGCCCTGCGGGGGTTGGGTCCACTGAAGCTTTCTTT
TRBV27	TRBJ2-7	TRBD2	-	CASSLPGGREQYF	TGTGCCAGCAGTTTACCGGGGGGGCGCGAGCAGTACTTC
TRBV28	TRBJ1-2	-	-	CASSLSRNYGYTF	TGTGCCAGCAGTTTGTCTCGGAACTATGGCTACACCTTC
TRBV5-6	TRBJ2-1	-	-	CASSLVVGGAQRNEQFF	TGTGCCAGCAGCTTGGTAGTGGGTGGGGCGCAGCGCAATGAGCAGTTCTTC
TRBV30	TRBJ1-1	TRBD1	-	CAWSSVDRENTEAFF	TGTGCCTGGAGTTCCGTCGACAGGGAGAACACTGAAGCTTTCTTT
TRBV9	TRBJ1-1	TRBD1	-	CASSASGTGTNTEAFF	TGTGCCAGCAGCGCCTCCGGGACAGGGACCAACACTGAAGCTTTCTTT
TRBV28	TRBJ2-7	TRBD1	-	CASSLPTGATYEQYF	TGTGCCAGCAGTTTGCCGACAGGGGCCACCTACGAGCAGTACTTC
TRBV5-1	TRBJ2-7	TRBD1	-	CASSLTTGGGSYEQYF	TGCGCCAGCAGCTTGACCACAGGGGGTGGCTCCTACGAGCAGTACTTC
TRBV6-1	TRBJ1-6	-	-	CASSESGGNNSPLHF	TGTGCCAGCAGTGAAAGCGGGGGGAACAATTCACCCCTCCACTTT
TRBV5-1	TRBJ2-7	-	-	CASRRDSAYEQYF	TGCGCCAGTCGGCGGGACAGTGCCTACGAGCAGTACTTC
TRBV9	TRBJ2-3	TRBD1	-	CASSASMRGQEYTDTQYF	TGTGCCAGCAGCGCCTCGATGAGGGGACAGGAGTACACAGATACGCAGTATTTT
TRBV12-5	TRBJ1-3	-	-	CASGLDNSGNTIYF	TGTGCTAGTGGTTTGGACAATTCTGGAAACACCATATATTTT
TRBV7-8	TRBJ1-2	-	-	CASSQTGTRLEVGYTF	TGTGCCAGCAGCCAGACCGGGACACGGCTTGAGGTGGGCTACACCTTC
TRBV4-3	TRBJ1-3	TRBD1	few	CASSQETGGVGNTIYF	TGCGCCAGCAGCCAAGAGACAGGGGGAGTTGGAAACACCATATATTTT
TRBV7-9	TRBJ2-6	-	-	CASSLARSGAGANVLTF	TGTGCCAGCAGCTTAGCGCGATCAGGGGCTGGGGCCAACGTCCTGACTTTC
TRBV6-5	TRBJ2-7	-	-	CASSYLGANEQYF	TGTGCCAGCAGTTACTTAGGGGCGAACGAGCAGTACTTC
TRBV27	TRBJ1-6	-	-	CASSLTDSISPLHF	TGTGCCAGCAGTTTAACAGACAGTATTTCACCCCTCCACTTT
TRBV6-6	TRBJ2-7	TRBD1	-	CASRGQGKAYEQYF	TGTGCCAGCAGGGGACAGGGGAAAGCCTACGAGCAGTACTTC
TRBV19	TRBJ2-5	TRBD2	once	CASRLAGDNQETQYF	TGTGCCAGTAGGCTAGCGGGAGATAACCAAGAGACCCAGTACTTC
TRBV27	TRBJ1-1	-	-	CASSLSRGRTEAFF	TGTGCCAGCAGTTTATCGCGGGGGCGGACTGAAGCTTTCTTT
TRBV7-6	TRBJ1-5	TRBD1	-	CASSSQGASQPQHF	TGTGCCAGCAGCTCACAGGGGGCGTCTCAGCCCCAGCATTTT
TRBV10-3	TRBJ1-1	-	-	CAISPRTGNTEAFF	TGTGCCATCAGCCCGCGAACGGGGAACACTGAAGCTTTCTTT
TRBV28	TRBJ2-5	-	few	CASSSIREIIETQYF	TGTGCCAGCAGTTCCATCCGGGAAATTATAGAGACCCAGTACTTC
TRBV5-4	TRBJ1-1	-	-	CASSLELWNTEAFF	TGTGCCAGCAGCTTGGAACTTTGGAACACTGAAGCTTTCTTT
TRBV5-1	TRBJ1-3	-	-	CASSKQGRSIYF	TGCGCCAGCAGCAAGCAGGGTAGATCCATATATTTT
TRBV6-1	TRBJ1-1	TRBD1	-	CASSQTDRGTEAFF	TGTGCCAGCAGCCAAACCGACAGGGGCACTGAAGCTTTCTTT
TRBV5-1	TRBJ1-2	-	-	CASSSTDSSITGVYGYTF	TGCGCCAGCAGCTCGACGGACAGCTCTATTACAGGAGTTTATGGCTACACCTTC
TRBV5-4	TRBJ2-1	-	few	CASSVGLDNEQFF	TGTGCCAGCAGCGTGGGACTGGATAATGAGCAGTTCTTC
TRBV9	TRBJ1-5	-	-	CASSVGGGGNQPQHF	TGTGCCAGCAGCGTAGGCGGTGGCGGCAATCAGCCCCAGCATTTT
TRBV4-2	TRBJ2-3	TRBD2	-	CASSPTSGTSGGPLQYF	TGTGCCAGCAGCCCCACCTCAGGGACTAGCGGGGGCCCCCTTCAGTATTTT
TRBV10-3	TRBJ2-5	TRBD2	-	CAISGGGQETQYF	TGTGCCATCAGTGGCGGGGGCCAAGAGACCCAGTACTTC
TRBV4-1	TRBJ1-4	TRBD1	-	CASSPRQGFEKLFF	TGCGCCAGCAGCCCTCGACAGGGTTTTGAAAAACTGTTTTTT
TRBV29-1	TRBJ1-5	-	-	CSVGQANQPQHF	TGCAGCGTAGGACAAGCTAATCAGCCCCAGCATTTT
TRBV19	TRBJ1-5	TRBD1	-	CASSPSPLDRGYQPQHF	TGTGCCAGTAGTCCCTCCCCCCTGGACAGGGGTTATCAGCCCCAGCATTTT
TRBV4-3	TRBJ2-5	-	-	CASSQARTVPGAQYF	TGCGCCAGCAGCCAAGCTCGGACAGTCCCAGGGGCCCAGTACTTC